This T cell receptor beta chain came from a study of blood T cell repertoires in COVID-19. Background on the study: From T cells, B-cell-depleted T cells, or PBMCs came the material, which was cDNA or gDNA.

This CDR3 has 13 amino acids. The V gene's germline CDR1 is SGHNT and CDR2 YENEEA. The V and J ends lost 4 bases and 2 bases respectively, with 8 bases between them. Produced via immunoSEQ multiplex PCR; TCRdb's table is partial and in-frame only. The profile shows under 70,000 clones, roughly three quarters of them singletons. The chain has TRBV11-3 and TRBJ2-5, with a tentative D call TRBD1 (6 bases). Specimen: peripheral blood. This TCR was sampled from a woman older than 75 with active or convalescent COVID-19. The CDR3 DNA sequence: TGTGCCAGCAGCTGGGGGCCTCAAGAGACCCAGTACTTC. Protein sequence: CASSWGPQETQYF.